Each of the 28 T cell receptor beta chains below was sequenced from the same sample in a study of early stage breast cancer tumors. Clones were read by immunoSEQ multiplex PCR, and TCRdb kept only the in-frame ones, dropping some. The table has just under 30,000 clones, 84% seen once. Sequenced sample: blood. These receptors all stem from a person aged 45 to 60 with breast cancer.

The CDR3 DNA reads TGCGCCAGCAGTGAGTCAAACAGGGTGGATACGCAGTATTTT. Translated, it gives CASSESNRVDTQYF. The V and J genes are TRBV10-1 and TRBJ2-3; tentative D call: TRBD1 (6 bases). The V gene's germline CDR1 is WNHNN and CDR2 SYGVQD (reference sequence). The CDR3 has 14 amino acids. With 0 bases removed from V and 6 bases from J, the gap between germline ends came to 10 bases.

The chain employs TRBV7-9 and TRBJ1-4; D remains ambiguous. Germline loops: CDR1 SEHNR, CDR2 FQNEAQ (reference sequence). The CDR3 has 15 amino acids. V was trimmed by 8 bases and J by 4 bases, leaving 17 bases between them. The CDR3 spells CASVPVAAVNEKLFF. The CDR3 DNA sequence: TGTGCCAGCGTTCCGGTGGCCGCGGTTAATGAAAAACTGTTTTTT.

The chain joins TRBV5-8 to TRBJ2-1; D is unclear. The V gene lost 3 bases and the J gene lost 12 bases, with 10 bases spanning the gap. CDR1 and CDR2 from the germline V gene are SGHTS and YDEGEE. The CDR3 spans 11 residues. In DNA, the CDR3 is TGTGCCAGCAGCTCATGGCCTGCGCAGTTCTTC. Its translation: CASSSWPAQFF.

The chain recombines TRBV5-4 with TRBJ1-4; no firm D call. Trimming took 9 bases from V and 7 from J, leaving 16 bases between them. Per the germline V gene, CDR1 is SGHNT and CDR2 is YYREEE (reference sequence). This CDR3 spans 13 amino acids. CDR3 DNA: TGTGCCAACCGGGCCTCATGGGTTGAAAAACTGTTTTTT. It codes for CANRASWVEKLFF.

V and J are TRBV5-4 and TRBJ2-5, with 9 nucleotides matching TRBD2. Germline CDR1 and CDR2: SGHNT and YYREEE (reference sequence). There are 14 residues in the CDR3. The trim removed 4 bases at V and 5 bases at J, leaving 6 bases unmatched. The CDR3 reads CASSMGLAAETQYF. The CDR3 nucleotides are TGTGCCAGCAGCATGGGACTAGCTGCGGAGACCCAGTACTTC.

The chain couples TRBV2 to TRBJ2-3, with D perhaps TRBD2 (7 bases). The germline V gene encodes CDR1 SNHLY and CDR2 FYNNEI. The CDR3 spans 15 residues. The V end lost 8 bases, the J end lost 2 bases, and 17 bases lay between the germline ends. CDR3 in DNA: TGTGCCAGCTGCGGGGGCTTTGGTGTCACAGATACGCAGTATTTT. Its translation: CASCGGFGVTDTQYF. Based on the CDR3 plus reference TRBV2 and TRBJ2-3, the full variable domain is EPEVTQTPSHQVTQMGQEVILRCVPISNHLYFYWYRQILGQKVEFLVSFYNNEISEKSEIFDDQFSVERPDGSNFTLKIRSTKLEDSAMYFCASCGGFGVTDTQYFGPGTRLTVL.

The V and J genes are TRBV7-9 and TRBJ2-2; D perhaps matches TRBD1 (6 bases). Germline CDR1 reads SEHNR; CDR2 reads FQNEAQ (reference sequence). There are 15 residues in the CDR3. Trimming took off 7 bases at V and 0 bases at J, with 12 bases between the two ends. CDR3 nucleotide sequence: TGTGCCAGCAAACGGACAGAAACGAACACCGGGGAGCTGTTTTTT. This encodes CASKRTETNTGELFF.

The chain is built from TRBV4-1 and TRBJ2-4; D possibly corresponds to TRBD1 (5 bases). Per the germline V gene, CDR1 is MGHRA and CDR2 is YSYEKL. V was pared by 4 bases and J by 2 bases, with 15 bases between. The CDR3 is made up of 16 amino acids. The DNA of the CDR3 is TGCGCCAGCAGCCGGGTAGGGGTGGGGTCCAAAAACATTCAGTACTTC. Encoded protein: CASSRVGVGSKNIQYF.

This chain connects TRBV6-6 to TRBJ1-5; tentatively, D is TRBD1 (5 bases). This CDR3 contains 14 residues. Deletions cut 6 bases from V and 3 bases from J, with 12 bases between. Germline V gives CDR1 MNHNY, CDR2 SVGAGI (reference sequence). The chain's CDR3 is CASRTTVSNQPQHF. CDR3 DNA sequence: TGTGCCAGCAGAACGACAGTTTCCAATCAGCCCCAGCATTTT.

The chain links TRBV20-1 to TRBJ2-7; D not certain. With 7 bases removed from V and 0 bases from J, the gap between germline ends came to 7 bases. The CDR3 contains 11 residues. Germline V gene data show CDR1 as DFQATT and CDR2 as SNEGSKA (reference sequence). The CDR3 sequence is CSDTSSYEQYF. Written as DNA, the CDR3 is TGCAGTGACACGAGCTCCTACGAGCAGTACTTC.

This clone occurred once. The chain links TRBV27 to TRBJ2-2; the D is unclear. The CDR3 runs to 14 residues. Per germline, CDR1 MNHEY and CDR2 SMNVEV (reference sequence). Trimming cost V 5 bases and J 5 bases, with 12 bases left between them. CDR3 loop: CASSLRAITGELFF. CDR3 sequence (DNA): TGTGCCAGCAGTCTAAGGGCAATAACCGGGGAGCTGTTTTTT.

There are a few counts of this clone. V is TRBV6-5 and J is TRBJ1-1; 10 bases align to TRBD1. This CDR3 is built from 12 residues. Germline V gives CDR1 MNHEY, CDR2 SVGAGI. V lost 11 bases to trimming and J lost 4 bases; unmatched junction nucleotides: 4. CDR3 sequence: CASRTGGTEAFF. CDR3 nucleotide sequence: TGTGCCTCTCGGACAGGGGGCACTGAAGCTTTCTTT.

This clone came up a few times. CDR3 loop: CASSIDLGMYYEQYF. The CDR3 coding sequence is TGTGCCAGTAGTATAGATCTCGGGATGTACTACGAGCAGTACTTC. The chain employs TRBV19 and TRBJ2-7; TRBD2 might be the D (5 bases). In germline, CDR1 is LNHDA, CDR2 SQIVND (reference sequence). The V end lost 0 bases, the J end lost 3 bases, and 12 bases lay between the germline ends. The CDR3 totals 15 residues.

The chain employs TRBV28 and TRBJ1-1; D ambiguous. V was cut by 6 bases and J by 7 bases, with 12 bases left in between. Germline V lookup: CDR1 MDHEN, CDR2 SYDVKM. CDR3 size: 12 residues. The CDR3 protein is CASRTLAVEAFF. Written as DNA, the CDR3 is TGTGCCAGCAGGACCCTAGCGGTTGAAGCTTTCTTT.

The V gene is TRBV2, the J gene TRBJ2-3, with 7 bases matching TRBD1. CDR1 is SNHLY and CDR2 is FYNNEI in the germline V gene. This CDR3 is 15 amino acids long. The ends lost 1 base at V and 3 bases at J; junction bases unmatched: 4. CDR3 DNA: TGTGCCAGCAGTGAAGGAGGGGGCACGACAGATACGCAGTATTTT. Amino acid sequence: CASSEGGGTTDTQYF.

The chain employs TRBV4-3 and TRBJ2-7; 8 nucleotides agree with TRBD1. The CDR3 sequence is 15 residues long. In germline, CDR1 is LGHNA, CDR2 YSLEER. V was pared by 2 bases and J by 6 bases, with 9 bases of the junction left unmatched. The CDR3 region is CASSQTRQGWVEQYF. CDR3 DNA sequence: TGCGCCAGCAGCCAAACCCGACAGGGGTGGGTCGAGCAGTACTTC.

The chain uses TRBV18 and TRBJ2-2, with D perhaps given as TRBD1 or TRBD2 (5 bases each). V was cut by 0 bases and J by 1 base, with 21 bases left in between. Germline CDR1 KGHSH, CDR2 LQKENI. The CDR3 covers 20 residues. The CDR3 bases are TGTGCCAGCTCACCACCGGCCCTCGGGGCGTTGGGCGGGAACACCGGGGAGCTGTTTTTT. It specifies CASSPPALGALGGNTGELFF.

The CDR3 DNA reads TGTGCCAGCAGCGTCGGGGTTGACACTGAAGCTTTCTTT. Its protein product is CASSVGVDTEAFF. This chain joins TRBV2 and TRBJ1-1; no clear D gene. Trimming cost V 6 bases and J 3 bases, with 11 bases left between them. The length of the CDR3 is 13 residues. The germline V gene has CDR1 SNHLY and CDR2 FYNNEI.

The chain couples TRBV13 to TRBJ2-5; TRBD2 matches at 14 bases. CDR1 is PRHDT and CDR2 is FYEKMQ in the germline V gene (reference sequence). The junction had 6 bases not matched to a gene; V was cut back by 4 bases and J by 5 bases. The length of the CDR3 is 16 residues. The CDR3 is CASSSRLAGGGETQYF. The CDR3 DNA reads as TGTGCCAGCAGCTCAAGACTAGCGGGGGGGGGTGAGACCCAGTACTTC.

V and J are TRBV19 and TRBJ2-4; no clear D. CDR3 length: 13 residues. Germline V gene lookup returns CDR1 LNHDA and CDR2 SQIVND (reference sequence). V lost 6 bases and J lost 1, with 7 bases in between. CDR3: CASRGVAKNIQYF. CDR3 coding DNA: TGTGCCAGTAGAGGTGTGGCCAAAAACATTCAGTACTTC.

This clone came up once. The rearrangement uses TRBV7-2 and TRBJ2-7; 7 positions match TRBD2. The CDR3 is made up of 16 amino acids. V was clipped by 1 base and J by 2 bases; unmatched bases: 8. Germline loops: CDR1 SGHTA, CDR2 FQGNSA. The CDR3 nucleotides are TGTGCCAGCAGCTTAGTCTCAGCGGGACCCCCCTACGAGCAGTACTTC. Its translation is CASSLVSAGPPYEQYF.

V usage is TRBV27 and J usage is TRBJ2-7, with D unresolved. Germline CDR1 and CDR2: MNHEY and SMNVEV (reference sequence). This CDR3 has 12 residues. V lost 4 bases and J lost 5, with 9 bases in between. The CDR3 region has the DNA TGTGCCAGCAGTTCCTGGTCCCACGAGCAGTACTTC. This gives the protein CASSSWSHEQYF.

In this sample, this clone turned up once. The chain has TRBV7-9 and TRBJ2-3; D may be TRBD1 or TRBD2 (5 bases each). The germline V gene encodes CDR1 SEHNR and CDR2 FQNEAQ (reference sequence). V was trimmed by 2 bases and J by 4 bases, leaving 19 bases between them. The CDR3 runs to 17 residues. This CDR3 is CASSLRSPLVGADTQYF. CDR3 bases: TGTGCCAGCAGCTTAAGGTCCCCACTAGTGGGGGCAGATACGCAGTATTTT.

The rearrangement joins TRBV2 to TRBJ2-1; the match to TRBD1 covers 9 bases. Germline CDR1 and CDR2: SNHLY and FYNNEI. The ends lost 2 bases at V and 1 base at J; junction bases unmatched: 3. The CDR3 loop spans 16 amino acids. CDR3: CASSEQGTGSYNEQFF. The CDR3 DNA sequence: TGTGCCAGCAGTGAACAGGGGACAGGGTCCTACAATGAGCAGTTCTTC. Looking up the rest from reference TRBV2 and TRBJ2-1 gives the full variable domain: EPEVTQTPSHQVTQMGQEVILRCVPISNHLYFYWYRQILGQKVEFLVSFYNNEISEKSEIFDDQFSVERPDGSNFTLKIRSTKLEDSAMYFCASSEQGTGSYNEQFFGPGTRLTVL.

V is TRBV27 and J is TRBJ2-7; D may be TRBD1 or TRBD2 (6 bases each). The V end lost 5 bases, the J end lost 5 bases, and 19 bases lay between the germline ends. This CDR3 has 15 residues. Germline V gene lookup returns CDR1 MNHEY and CDR2 SMNVEV (reference sequence). The CDR3 DNA is TGTGCCAGCAGTCGCCCCGGGGGCGCCAGCGACGAGCAGTACTTC. The encoded protein is CASSRPGGASDEQYF.

The CDR3 DNA reads as TGTGCCAGCAGCTTAAATGGGGGGGTCAATGAGCAGTTCTTC. This gives the protein CASSLNGGVNEQFF. The gene calls are TRBV7-9 and TRBJ2-1, with 7 bases matching TRBD2. The CDR3 runs to 14 residues. CDR1 SEHNR and CDR2 FQNEAQ come from the germline V gene (reference sequence). The ends lost 2 bases at V and 6 bases at J; junction bases unmatched: 4.

This clone was picked up a small number of times. V and J are TRBV19 and TRBJ1-2, with unresolved D. V was pared by 6 bases and J by 5 bases, with 16 bases between. This CDR3 spans 14 amino acids. Germline V gene data show CDR1 as LNHDA and CDR2 as SQIVND (reference sequence). CDR3 DNA: TGTGCCAGTAGCCCCTCTACCAGAGGGTATGGCTACACCTTC. Amino acid sequence: CASSPSTRGYGYTF.

This chain links TRBV15 with TRBJ2-5, with TRBD2 matching over 8 bases. The CDR3 sequence is 17 residues long. CDR1 and CDR2 from the germline V gene are LNHNV and YYDKDF (reference sequence). Trimming cost V 1 base and J 5 bases; bases outside gene matches: 12. This CDR3 is CATSRVRFAGGSETQYF. In DNA form, the CDR3 reads TGTGCCACCAGCAGAGTTCGGTTTGCGGGAGGTAGCGAGACCCAGTACTTC.